This T cell receptor beta chain was identified in a study of T-cell reconstitution after alpha-beta-depleted transplantation in children. This sample's TCRbeta library carried unique molecular identifier barcodes. Via MiXCR, TCRdb re-called the PCR reads, giving one row per CDR3 protein. This table has 190,000 or so distinct CDR3 sequences, over 5.5% appearing once. CDR3 length: 10 residues. Many counts were recorded for this clonotype. This receptor was obtained from a human donor who donated a stem cell graft to a child with Wiskott-Aldrich syndrome. The specimen was PBMCs from the stem cell graft donor, collected from the stem cell graft. The chain couples TRBV21-1 to TRBJ2-7. TRBV21-1 is a known pseudogene. The CDR3 here is CASSYHEQYF. DNA for the CDR3: TGTGCCAGCAGCTACCACGAGCAGTACTTC.